This is a list of T cell receptor beta chains from one sample in a study of T cell responses to AZD1222 COVID-19 vaccine. Data came from immunoSEQ multiplex PCR; TCRdb stores just in-frame clones and leaves some out. Of roughly 200,000 clones in the sample, roughly 90% were seen once. The material was peripheral blood, obtained 28 days after the second AZD1222 dose. The receptors come from an adult who received the AZD1222 COVID-19 vaccine. The CDR3 runs from the conserved cysteine through the conserved F or W. D genes are given only for firm matches. Size is omitted from some rows. Given values are once, few, many or a class for expanded clones.

V: TRBV5-1
size: NA
J: TRBJ1-1
D: NA
CDR3: CASSPSGAETEAFF
DNA: TGCGCCAGCAGCCCCTCAGGGGCGGAGACTGAAGCTTTCTTT

V: TRBV6-4
size: NA
J: TRBJ1-5
D: NA
CDR3: CASSGTGPTEPQHF
DNA: TGTGCCAGCAGTGGAACAGGGCCTACGGAGCCCCAGCATTTT

V: TRBV4-1
size: NA
J: TRBJ1-2
D: NA
CDR3: CASSQDLGGDYGYTF
DNA: TGCGCCAGCAGCCAAGATCTAGGAGGGGACTATGGCTACACCTTC

V: TRBV5-8
size: NA
J: TRBJ2-7
D: TRBD2
CDR3: CASTLPGGHEQYF
DNA: TGTGCCAGCACCCTCCCGGGGGGACACGAGCAGTACTTC

V: TRBV5-1
size: NA
J: TRBJ2-2
D: NA
CDR3: CASSFPSGELFF
DNA: TGCGCCAGCAGCTTTCCGTCCGGGGAGCTGTTTTTT

V: TRBV24-1
size: once
J: TRBJ2-2
D: NA
CDR3: CATSDLQEPGELFF
DNA: TGTGCCACCAGTGATTTGCAAGAACCCGGGGAGCTGTTTTTT

V: TRBV7-8
size: NA
J: TRBJ2-7
D: NA
CDR3: CASSDHRDSYEQYF
DNA: TGTGCCAGCAGCGACCACCGCGACAGCTACGAGCAGTACTTC

V: TRBV6-4
size: few
J: TRBJ2-1
D: TRBD2
CDR3: CASSEEAGGYGEQFF
DNA: TGTGCCAGCAGTGAGGAGGCGGGAGGGTACGGTGAGCAGTTCTTC

V: TRBV25-1
size: NA
J: TRBJ2-2
D: NA
CDR3: CASSESENTGELFF
DNA: TGTGCCAGCAGTGAATCAGAGAACACCGGGGAGCTGTTTTTT

V: TRBV25-1
size: NA
J: TRBJ1-1
D: TRBD1
CDR3: CATQGLGTEAFF
DNA: TGTGCCACACAGGGGCTAGGGACTGAAGCTTTCTTT

V: TRBV25-1
size: NA
J: TRBJ2-2
D: NA
CDR3: CAQRPAGELFF
DNA: TGTGCCCAACGCCCCGCCGGGGAGCTGTTTTTT

V: TRBV11-3
size: NA
J: TRBJ2-7
D: NA
CDR3: CASSGGTGYEQYF
DNA: TGTGCCAGCAGCGGTGGTACGGGCTACGAGCAGTACTTC

V: TRBV6-2/TRBV6-3
size: NA
J: TRBJ1-1
D: NA
CDR3: CASSFRGLLNTEAFF
DNA: TGTGCCAGCAGCTTTCGGGGCTTATTAAACACTGAAGCTTTCTTT

V: TRBV2
size: NA
J: TRBJ2-1
D: TRBD2
CDR3: CASSDRTSGYNEQFF
DNA: TGTGCCAGCAGTGATCGGACTAGCGGATACAATGAGCAGTTCTTC

V: TRBV10-3
size: NA
J: TRBJ2-2
D: NA
CDR3: CAISVLGPNTGELFF
DNA: TGTGCCATCAGTGTCTTGGGACCTAACACCGGGGAGCTGTTTTTT

V: TRBV24-1
size: NA
J: TRBJ2-5
D: TRBD2
CDR3: CATSDPGLAGGFETQYF
DNA: TGTGCCACCAGTGACCCCGGACTAGCGGGAGGTTTTGAGACCCAGTACTTC

V: TRBV4-1
size: NA
J: TRBJ1-5
D: NA
CDR3: CASSQSGGGTNQPQHF
DNA: TGCGCCAGCAGCCAAAGCGGGGGGGGAACTAATCAGCCCCAGCATTTT

V: TRBV19
size: NA
J: TRBJ2-1
D: TRBD2
CDR3: CATSGGRSSYNEQFF
DNA: TGTGCCACGTCGGGAGGGCGGAGCTCCTACAATGAGCAGTTCTTC

V: TRBV7-2
size: NA
J: TRBJ1-5
D: NA
CDR3: CASSLAAGAFNQPQHF
DNA: TGTGCCAGCAGCTTAGCGGCGGGGGCGTTCAATCAGCCCCAGCATTTT

V: TRBV7-3
size: NA
J: TRBJ2-7
D: NA
CDR3: CASSLMGPPYEQYF
DNA: TGTGCCAGCAGCTTAATGGGACCTCCCTACGAGCAGTACTTC

V: TRBV27
size: NA
J: TRBJ1-1
D: NA
CDR3: CASRGDTEAFF
DNA: TGTGCCAGCAGGGGGGACACTGAAGCTTTCTTT

V: TRBV27
size: NA
J: TRBJ1-2
D: TRBD1
CDR3: CASSLTDRAEGYTF
DNA: TGTGCCAGCAGTTTAACCGACAGGGCAGAGGGCTACACCTTC

V: TRBV10-3
size: NA
J: TRBJ1-5
D: NA
CDR3: CAIRGESNQPQHF
DNA: TGTGCCATCAGGGGGGAAAGCAATCAGCCCCAGCATTTT

V: TRBV19
size: NA
J: TRBJ1-5
D: NA
CDR3: CASGSFLGQHF
DNA: TGTGCCAGTGGCAGTTTTTTGGGTCAGCATTTT

V: TRBV5-6
size: NA
J: TRBJ2-7
D: TRBD1
CDR3: CASSLSADRGFRQYF
DNA: TGTGCCAGCAGCTTATCCGCCGACAGGGGGTTTAGGCAGTACTTC

V: TRBV10-3
size: NA
J: TRBJ2-3
D: NA
CDR3: CAINKRGVDTQYF
DNA: TGTGCCATCAATAAGAGGGGGGTTGATACGCAGTATTTT

V: TRBV11-3
size: NA
J: TRBJ2-3
D: TRBD2
CDR3: CASSLSQRPGGDTQYF
DNA: TGTGCCAGCAGCTTAAGCCAGCGGCCGGGAGGAGATACGCAGTATTTT